The 2 T cell receptor beta chains reported below all come from one sample, sequenced in a study of cytomegalovirus exposure and HLA in healthy donors. Generated by immunoSEQ multiplex PCR, the TCRdb table keeps only in-frame clones and is missing some. The profile shows approximately 230,000 clones, roughly 87% of them singletons. Sequenced: PBMCs. The receptors stem from a young man in good health and CMV-seropositive.

Only one count was recorded for this clone. The J gene is TRBJ2-6, the V gene TRBV18; 11 bases align to TRBD1. The CDR3 sequence is 16 residues long. Looked up from germline, CDR1 is KGHSH and CDR2 is LQKENI. V dropped 6 bases and J dropped 4; count of bases not matched to a gene: 5. The CDR3 bases are TGTGCCAGCTCTGGACAGGGGGCAACAGGGGCCAACGTCCTGACTTTC. As protein: CASSGQGATGANVLTF.

The rearrangement joins TRBV27 to TRBJ1-2; D is ambiguous. Trimming pared 2 bases from V and 4 bases from J, leaving 8 bases between. From germline, CDR1 is MNHEY and CDR2 SMNVEV (reference sequence). This CDR3 region has 13 residues. CDR3 bases: TGTGCCAGCAGTTTAGGCCCCGGCTATGGCTACACCTTC. It yields the protein CASSLGPGYGYTF.